The 23 T cell receptor beta chains listed next were all sequenced from one sample in a study of identical twins. TCRdb reanalysed the 5' RACE reads using MiXCR and keeps one entry per CDR3 protein. The sample holds 260,000 or so distinct CDR3 sequences; about 7.5% are singletons and the top ten take under 7%. The sample was also reused in another study, on yellow fever vaccine responses in identical twins.

Sequencing was done on a sample of CD8+ T cells sorted from blood. The receptors come from a woman aged 18-35 years in good health.

V is TRBV2 and J is TRBJ2-2; D is unclear. V lost 10 bases to trimming and J lost 6 bases, with 12 bases between them. In germline, CDR1 is SNHLY, CDR2 FYNNEI. CDR3 length: 12 amino acids. Here the CDR3 DNA reads TGTGCCACCACTTCCATCGCCGGGGAGCTGTTTTTT. Protein sequence: CATTSIAGELFF.

Only a few counts were recorded for this clonotype. The chain's CDR3 is CASSQWGSTLHEQYF. The DNA of the CDR3 is TGTGCCAGCAGCCAGTGGGGGTCTACCCTCCACGAGCAGTACTTC. This chain links TRBV3-1 with TRBJ2-7; D assignment may be TRBD1 or TRBD2 (5 bases each). V lost 3 bases to trimming and J lost 5 bases, with 17 bases between them. Germline CDR1 is LGHDT and CDR2 is YNNKEL (reference sequence). This CDR3 is built from 15 residues.

This clonotype was recorded at least ten times. The rearrangement links TRBV7-9 to TRBJ2-7; D assignment may be TRBD1 or TRBD2 (6 bases each). The germline gives CDR1 SEHNR, CDR2 FQNEAQ (reference sequence). The CDR3 runs 15 residues. Trimming took 1 base from V and 2 from J, leaving 12 bases between them. DNA for the CDR3: TGTGCCAGCAGCTTAGAGGTAGGGGGGCCCTACGAGCAGTACGTC. This translates into CASSLEVGGPYEQYV.

This clonotype showed up many times. V is TRBV4-1 and J is TRBJ1-5; TRBD1 matches at 7 bases. Trimming at V came to 4 bases and at J to 0 bases, leaving 9 bases not matched to a gene. Looked up from germline, CDR1 is MGHRA and CDR2 is YSYEKL. This CDR3 spans 17 amino acids. The CDR3, as DNA: TGCGCCAGCAGCCCTGGGGACAGCTTCTATAGCAATCAGCCCCAGCATTTT. This translates into CASSPGDSFYSNQPQHF.

This chain joins TRBV6-5 and TRBJ2-1; 9 nucleotides match TRBD1. This CDR3 region has 16 residues. V gave up 4 bases and J gave up 4 bases; unmatched junction bases: 8. Germline CDR1 MNHEY, CDR2 SVGAGI. The chain's CDR3 is CASSSGQGSPYNEQFF. The CDR3 DNA reads as TGTGCCAGCAGTTCCGGACAGGGGTCACCTTACAATGAGCAGTTCTTC.

This clonotype was seen a handful of times. The V and J genes are TRBV7-9 and TRBJ2-7; D may be TRBD1 (6 bases). The CDR3 consists of 13 residues. Germline lookup yields CDR1 SEHNR and CDR2 FQNEAQ (reference sequence). V was pared by 6 bases and J by 4 bases, with 13 bases between. The CDR3 loop reads CASSPSGQYEQYF. CDR3 coding DNA: TGTGCCAGCAGTCCATCTGGACAGTACGAGCAGTACTTC.

This clonotype has ten or more counts. V gene TRBV12-3 or TRBV12-4 combines with J gene TRBJ2-7; 7 bases agree with TRBD2. The V segment lost 3 bases and the J segment 3 bases; nucleotides outside the gene matches: 2. The CDR3 runs to 13 residues. CDR3 sequence reads: CASSFASGYEQYV. The CDR3 bases are TGTGCCAGCAGTTTTGCTAGCGGCTACGAGCAGTACGTC.

The chain employs TRBV18 and TRBJ1-2, with 9 nucleotides matching TRBD1. With V trimmed by 1 base and J by 6 bases, 3 bases remained unmatched. This CDR3 is 14 amino acids long. From germline, CDR1 is KGHSH and CDR2 LQKENI. Here the CDR3 DNA reads TGTGCCAGCTCACCACTGGACAGGGGAGATGGCTACACCTTC. Its protein product is CASSPLDRGDGYTF.

This clonotype was recorded a few times. V usage is TRBV15 and J usage is TRBJ2-2; D perhaps matches TRBD1 (6 bases). V lost 1 base and J lost 8, with 14 bases in between. This CDR3 comprises 15 residues. Germline V gene sequence: CDR1 LNHNV, CDR2 YYDKDF (reference sequence). The chain's CDR3 is CATSRVTGPGGELFF. CDR3 in DNA: TGTGCCACCAGCAGAGTAACAGGGCCAGGGGGGGAGCTGTTTTTT. Filled out from reference TRBV15 and TRBJ2-2, the complete variable domain reads DAMVIQNPRYQVTQFGKPVTLSCSQTLNHNVMYWYQQKSSQAPKLLFHYYDKDFNNEADTPDNFQSRRPNTSFCFLDIRSPGLGDTAMYLCATSRVTGPGGELFFGEGSRLTVL.

This clonotype has ten or more counts. This rearrangement joins TRBV7-2 to TRBJ1-1; D is unclear. In germline, CDR1 is SGHTA, CDR2 FQGNSA. With 4 bases removed from V and 0 bases from J, the gap between germline ends came to 12 bases. This CDR3 is 15 amino acids long. The CDR3, as DNA: TGTGCCAGCAGCTCCTCGAGGTACATGAACACTGAAGCTTTCTTT. This sequence encodes CASSSSRYMNTEAFF.

This clonotype has ten or more counts. The chain couples TRBV3-1 to TRBJ1-2; D ambiguous. Germline assignment: CDR1 LGHDT and CDR2 YNNKEL (reference sequence). This CDR3 comprises 11 residues. The V end was cut by 8 bases, the J end by 2 bases, with 6 bases between. The CDR3 DNA follows: TGTGCCAGCTTTACAAACTATGGCTACACCTTC. It codes for CASFTNYGYTF.

The V gene is TRBV6-4, the J gene TRBJ2-1; D remains unclear. The CDR3 runs 16 residues. V gave up 2 bases and J gave up 4 bases, with 15 bases separating them. CDR1 and CDR2 (germline): MRHNA, SNTAGT. The CDR3 sequence: CASSDGVPLPYNEQFF. The CDR3 DNA sequence: TGTGCCAGCAGTGACGGCGTGCCCCTCCCGTACAATGAGCAGTTCTTC.

This clonotype was counted many times. This chain uses TRBV6-5 with TRBJ2-1, with TRBD2 matching over 10 bases. The J segment lost 5 bases and the V segment lost 1 base, leaving 8 bases of the junction unmatched. This CDR3 region has 17 residues. Germline V CDR1 and CDR2: MNHEY, SVGAGI. The CDR3 here is CASSYFLVTSGNNEQFF. The CDR3 DNA reads as TGTGCCAGCAGTTACTTTCTGGTTACTAGCGGGAACAATGAGCAGTTCTTC.

This clonotype was detected ten times or more. The J gene is TRBJ1-2, the V gene TRBV10-3; D gene unclear. The CDR3 totals 12 residues. V was shortened by 8 bases and J by 5 bases, with 12 bases between the two germline ends. CDR1 and CDR2 (germline): ENHRY, SYGVKD. The CDR3, as DNA: TGTGCCATCTTGGAGCAGAGTTATGGCTACACCTTC. Its protein product is CAILEQSYGYTF.

This clonotype has a count of ten or more. CDR3: CASSSWEGKSSYNEQFF. The CDR3 region has the DNA TGCGCCAGCAGCAGCTGGGAGGGCAAGAGCTCCTACAATGAGCAGTTCTTC. The chain has TRBV5-1 and TRBJ2-1; TRBD2 aligns across 7 bases. CDR1 is SGHRS, CDR2 YFSETQ, per germline. This CDR3 is built from 17 residues. The V gene end was trimmed by 4 bases and the J gene end by 0 bases; junction bases not matched to a gene: 10.

CDR3 residues: CASSFTGPSPTEAFF. For the CDR3, the DNA is TGTGCCAGCAGCTTTACAGGACCCTCTCCCACTGAAGCTTTCTTT. The chain uses TRBV5-5 and TRBJ1-1; tentatively, D is TRBD1 (5 bases). The germline V gene encodes CDR1 SGHKS and CDR2 YYEKEE (reference sequence). The CDR3 runs 15 residues. Trimming pared 2 bases from V and 4 bases from J, leaving 15 bases between.

This clonotype was counted many times. The gene calls are TRBV2 and TRBJ1-5; D is perhaps TRBD1 (5 bases). The germline V gene encodes CDR1 SNHLY and CDR2 FYNNEI. Trimming stripped 3 bases from V and 4 bases from J, with 13 bases between. The CDR3 extends over 15 amino acids. DNA for the CDR3: TGTGCCAGCAGTGACGGCCAGGGTGTGAATCAGCCCCAGCATTTT. Amino acid sequence: CASSDGQGVNQPQHF.

This clonotype came up a few times. The chain is built from TRBV7-3 and TRBJ2-1; D is unclear. Germline CDR1 and CDR2: SGHTA and FQGTGA. CDR3 length: 15 amino acids. Trimming shortened V by 1 base and J by 1 base, and 8 bases separated the two germline ends. The CDR3 reads CASSLIGVSYNEQFF. As DNA, the CDR3 is TGTGCCAGCAGCTTAATAGGCGTTTCCTACAATGAGCAGTTCTTC.

The chain uses TRBV28 and TRBJ2-5, with a weak D call TRBD2 (6 bases). Trimming removed 4 bases at V and 2 bases at J, with 14 bases between. The germline CDR1 and CDR2 sequences are MDHEN and SYDVKM. The CDR3 extends over 15 amino acids. This CDR3 reads CASSSTRELQETQYF. The CDR3 region has the DNA TGTGCCAGCAGTTCAACGCGGGAACTGCAAGAGACCCAGTACTTC.

A few counts support this clonotype. The V and J genes are TRBV12-3 or TRBV12-4 and TRBJ1-2, with no clear D. The ends were cut back, 4 bases at V and 5 bases at J, with 14 bases in the middle. The CDR3 sequence is 14 residues long. CDR3 DNA: TGTGCCAGCAGTTGGGGTACGGGGTATTATGGCTACACCTTC. This translates into CASSWGTGYYGYTF.

This clonotype has at least ten counts. V gene TRBV20-1 combines with J gene TRBJ1-1; tentatively, D is TRBD1 (6 bases). Between the trimmed V and J ends, which lost 7 bases and 0 bases, there was a span of 12 bases. CDR3 length: 13 amino acids. Germline V lookup: CDR1 DFQATT, CDR2 SNEGSKA (reference sequence). This CDR3 reads CSVLQGVNTEAFF. CDR3 bases: TGCAGTGTTCTACAGGGTGTGAACACTGAAGCTTTCTTT.

In its sample, this clonotype was seen many times. This sequence joins TRBV21-1 and TRBJ1-5; no check of the table's D call, TRBD1, against the DNA was made. TRBV21-1 is described as a pseudogene. The CDR3 is made up of 15 amino acids. The CDR3 sequence: CASGRTGQDNQPQHF. The CDR3 nucleotides are TGTGCCAGCGGAAGGACAGGGCAAGACAATCAGCCCCAGCATTTT.

V is TRBV5-1 and J is TRBJ2-4, with 11 nucleotides matching TRBD1. The CDR3 runs 18 residues. The junction had 9 bases not matched to a gene; V was cut back by 4 bases and J by 0 bases. The germline V gene has CDR1 SGHRS and CDR2 YFSETQ. CDR3 sequence reads: CASSIGTGGGVAKNIQYF. The CDR3 bases are TGCGCCAGCAGCATAGGGACAGGGGGAGGGGTAGCCAAAAACATTCAGTACTTC.